Below are 30 T cell receptor beta chains sequenced from a single sample in a study of a mutant IDH1 vaccine in newly diagnosed glioma. TCRdb's copy holds only in-frame clones and misses some; the assay was immunoSEQ multiplex PCR. The data hold about 88,000 clones, with roughly 87% observed a single time. Documented time point: baseline, week 1 (first vaccination visit). This sample's treatment: pre-vaccination baseline after standard-of-care therapy. The sample was PBMCs, taken from a glioma patient treated with radiotherapy, temozolomide or both. Receptors originate from a man between 40 and 49 years old with glioma. Some clones in this sample may be carry-over from other donors' samples.

In this sample, this clone turned up a few times. This rearrangement joins TRBV5-4 to TRBJ1-2; maybe TRBD1 (5 bases). V was pared by 0 bases and J by 4 bases, with 13 bases between. The CDR3 spans 15 residues. Germline V gene lookup returns CDR1 SGHNT and CDR2 YYREEE (reference sequence). In nucleotides, the CDR3 is TGTGCCAGCAGCTTGGCGGGGGGGAATATCTATGGCTACACCTTC. Translated, it gives CASSLAGGNIYGYTF.

The chain is built from TRBV9 and TRBJ1-2, with D hard to call. Germline V CDR1 and CDR2: SGDLS, YYNGEE. V lost 7 bases and J lost 7, with 11 bases in between. The length of the CDR3 is 11 residues. CDR3 in DNA: TGTGCCAGCGGGGTCCAGCGTGGCTACACCTTC. Translating it yields CASGVQRGYTF. Based on the CDR3 plus reference TRBV9 and TRBJ1-2, the full variable domain is DSGVTQTPKHLITATGQRVTLRCSPRSGDLSVYWYQQSLDQGLQFLIQYYNGEERAKGNILERFSAQQFPDLHSELNLSSLELGDSALYFCASGVQRGYTFGSGTRLTVV.

V usage is TRBV10-1 and J usage is TRBJ2-2, with D maybe TRBD1 (6 bases). The CDR3 sequence is 17 residues long. CDR1 and CDR2 from the germline V gene are WNHNN and SYGVQD (reference sequence). V was trimmed by 0 bases and J by 2 bases, leaving 13 bases between them. The CDR3 here is CASSESRNRANTGELFF. In DNA form, the CDR3 reads TGCGCCAGCAGTGAGTCGAGAAACAGGGCTAACACCGGGGAGCTGTTTTTT.

The table lists this clone with a few counts. This rearrangement joins TRBV7-6 to TRBJ1-1; perhaps TRBD1 as D (5 bases). The germline V gene has CDR1 SGHVS and CDR2 FNYEAQ. Trimming removed 4 bases from V and 4 bases from J, with 22 bases in between. There are 17 residues in the CDR3. The CDR3 coding sequence is TGTGCCAGCAGCTCTCGACAGACTTTACCAGAGGGCACTGAAGCTTTCTTT. This gives the protein CASSSRQTLPEGTEAFF. Complete variable domain (other parts from reference TRBV7-6 and TRBJ1-1): GAGVSQSPRYKVTKRGQDVALRCDPISGHVSLYWYRQALGQGPEFLTYFNYEAQQDKSGLPNDRFSAERPEGSISTLTIQRTEQRDSAMYRCASSSRQTLPEGTEAFFGQGTRLTVV.

The gene calls are TRBV19 and TRBJ1-5, with 9 bases that match TRBD1. Germline trimming cut 6 bases from V and 1 base from J; bases unmatched to any gene: 4. Germline V lookup: CDR1 LNHDA, CDR2 SQIVND (reference sequence). The CDR3 consists of 15 residues. The DNA of the CDR3 is TGTGCCAGTAGGAAGACAGGGGGGAGCAATCAGCCCCAGCATTTT. It is translated as CASRKTGGSNQPQHF.

The chain links TRBV15 to TRBJ1-4; 10 bases are a match to TRBD1. V was clipped by 5 bases and J by 3 bases; unmatched bases: 3. The CDR3 spans 15 residues. Germline V lookup: CDR1 LNHNV, CDR2 YYDKDF (reference sequence). CDR3: CATSRTGGSNEKLFF. The CDR3 region has the DNA TGTGCCACCAGCCGGACAGGGGGTTCTAATGAAAAACTGTTTTTT. Together with reference TRBV15 and TRBJ1-4, the CDR3 gives the full variable domain: DAMVIQNPRYQVTQFGKPVTLSCSQTLNHNVMYWYQQKSSQAPKLLFHYYDKDFNNEADTPDNFQSRRPNTSFCFLDIRSPGLGDTAMYLCATSRTGGSNEKLFFGSGTQLSVL.

The rearrangement joins TRBV25-1 to TRBJ1-6; D not certain. CDR3 length: 16 residues. The V gene's germline CDR1 is MGHDK and CDR2 SYGVNS. Trimming cost V 3 bases and J 5 bases, with 14 bases left between them. This chain's CDR3 is CASSDPRHGDNSPLHF. The CDR3, as DNA: TGTGCCAGCAGTGACCCCCGACACGGGGATAATTCACCCCTCCACTTT.

This clone came up a few times. The gene calls are TRBV6-6 and TRBJ2-7, with TRBD1 matching over 7 bases. The CDR3 is 15 residues long. V dropped 6 bases and J dropped 3; count of bases not matched to a gene: 11. CDR1 and CDR2 from the germline V gene are MNHNY and SVGAGI (reference sequence). Here the CDR3 reads CASRPGTADIYEQYF. The CDR3 bases are TGTGCCAGCAGACCCGGGACAGCCGATATCTACGAGCAGTACTTC.

The V call is TRBV10-3, the J call TRBJ2-7; 8 bases fit TRBD1. The CDR3 spans 14 residues. V lost 6 bases, J lost 2 bases, and 6 bases stayed unmatched. Germline V gene data show CDR1 as ENHRY and CDR2 as SYGVKD. The CDR3 reads CAIRPGTGPYEQYF. CDR3 nucleotides: TGTGCCATCAGGCCCGGGACAGGTCCCTACGAGCAGTACTTC.

This clone was detected only a few times. The gene calls are TRBV29-1 and TRBJ1-5, with 7 bases identical to TRBD1. With V trimmed by 6 bases and J by 3 bases, 2 bases remained unmatched. CDR1 SQVTM and CDR2 ANQGSEA come from the germline V gene. CDR3 length equals 12 residues. The CDR3 coding sequence is TGCAGCGTCGGACAGGCCAATCAGCCCCAGCATTTT. It codes for CSVGQANQPQHF. The variable domain in full, with the rest retrieved from reference TRBV29-1 and TRBJ1-5, is SAVISQKPSRDICQRGTSLTIQCQVDSQVTMMFWYRQQPGQSLTLIATANQGSEATYESGFVIDKFPISRPNLTFSTLTVSNMSPEDSSIYLCSVGQANQPQHFGDGTRLSIL.

The rearrangement joins TRBV5-4 to TRBJ2-7, with 7 bases that match TRBD1. Germline CDR1 and CDR2: SGHNT and YYREEE (reference sequence). V gave up 0 bases and J gave up 6 bases; unmatched junction bases: 6. This CDR3 contains 14 residues. The CDR3 nucleotides are TGTGCCAGCAGCTTGGCAACAGGGGCAACCGAGCAGTACTTC. It yields the protein CASSLATGATEQYF.

This clone has just a few counts. The V call is TRBV2, the J call TRBJ1-5; no clear D. The CDR3 has 12 residues. The germline gives CDR1 SNHLY, CDR2 FYNNEI. Trimming left V 7 bases short and J 4 bases short, with 8 bases between. CDR3 coding DNA: TGTGCCAGCAAGGGTACTAATCAGCCCCAGCATTTT. Its protein product is CASKGTNQPQHF.

The chain uses TRBV2 and TRBJ1-2, with 7 nucleotides matching TRBD1. The CDR3 contains 13 residues. Per germline, CDR1 SNHLY and CDR2 FYNNEI. V lost 7 bases to trimming and J lost 4 bases; unmatched junction nucleotides: 6. In nucleotides, the CDR3 is TGTGCCAGCAATGGACAGGTCGGCTATGGCTACACCTTC. It specifies CASNGQVGYGYTF.

The CDR3 DNA sequence: TGCGCCAGCCAGGGAGGGACCCTTGGAGATGGCTACACCTTC. It is translated as CASQGGTLGDGYTF. The chain is built from TRBV5-1 and TRBJ1-2; tentative D call: TRBD1 (5 bases). The CDR3 is made up of 14 amino acids. Germline CDR1 reads SGHRS; CDR2 reads YFSETQ. The V end lost 7 bases, the J end lost 6 bases, and 19 bases lay between the germline ends.

The J gene is TRBJ2-1, the V gene TRBV6-1; 13 bases fit TRBD2. The CDR3 is 14 amino acids. Per the germline V gene, CDR1 is MNHNS and CDR2 is SASEGT. The V segment lost 5 bases and the J segment 14 bases; nucleotides outside the gene matches: 9. The chain's CDR3 is CASSQRRTSGGEFF. CDR3 DNA sequence: TGTGCCAGCAGTCAACGCCGGACTAGCGGGGGAGAGTTCTTC.

J is TRBJ1-2 and V is TRBV7-2, with TRBD1 as a possible D gene (5 bases). V shed 1 base and J shed 8 bases, with 14 bases lying between them. The length of the CDR3 is 14 residues. The germline V gene has CDR1 SGHTA and CDR2 FQGNSA. CDR3 sequence reads: CASSLDGARRGYTF. The CDR3 bases are TGTGCCAGCAGCTTAGATGGGGCCCGGCGGGGCTACACCTTC.

This chain links TRBV5-5 with TRBJ1-2, with D possibly TRBD1 on 6 matching bases. Trimming removed 4 bases from V and 1 base from J, with 14 bases in between. This CDR3 contains 15 residues. Germline values: CDR1 SGHKS, CDR2 YYEKEE (reference sequence). The CDR3, as DNA: TGTGCCAGCAGCCTCGGACAGACTCTTAACTATGGCTACACCTTC. This encodes CASSLGQTLNYGYTF. Full variable domain (remainder filled in from reference TRBV5-5 and TRBJ1-2): DAGVTQSPTHLIKTRGQQVTLRCSPISGHKSVSWYQQVLGQGPQFIFQYYEKEERGRGNFPDRFSARQFPNYSSELNVNALLLGDSALYLCASSLGQTLNYGYTFGSGTRLTVV.

The chain has TRBV14 and TRBJ1-1; tentative D call: TRBD1 (5 bases). CDR1 is SGHDN, CDR2 FVKESK, per germline. V was pared by 6 bases and J by 6 bases, with 14 bases between. This CDR3 is built from 13 residues. The CDR3: CASRSQGVAEAFF. In DNA, the CDR3 is TGTGCCAGCAGATCCCAGGGTGTCGCTGAAGCTTTCTTT. Supplemented by reference TRBV14 and TRBJ1-1, the full variable domain reads EAGVTQFPSHSVIEKGQTVTLRCDPISGHDNLYWYRRVMGKEIKFLLHFVKESKQDESGMPNNRFLAERTGGTYSTLKVQPAELEDSGVYFCASRSQGVAEAFFGQGTRLTVV.

The chain couples TRBV7-9 to TRBJ1-3; maybe TRBD1 (6 bases). Germline V gene data show CDR1 as SEHNR and CDR2 as FQNEAQ (reference sequence). This CDR3 region has 14 residues. Trimming removed 3 bases from V and 3 bases from J, with 9 bases in between. The CDR3 coding sequence is TGTGCCAGCAGCTTGACAGGAGATGGAAACACCATATATTTT. This codes for CASSLTGDGNTIYF.

This chain uses TRBV6-1 with TRBJ2-2, with 9 bases fitting TRBD2. CDR1 is MNHNS, CDR2 SASEGT, per germline. CDR3 length equals 15 residues. V dropped 1 base and J dropped 6; count of bases not matched to a gene: 3. The CDR3 loop reads CASSEGVAGAGELFF. The CDR3 DNA reads as TGTGCCAGCAGTGAAGGAGTAGCGGGGGCCGGGGAGCTGTTTTTT.

V is TRBV5-1 and J is TRBJ2-7, with D perhaps matching TRBD1 (6 bases). V lost 3 bases and J 0 bases, leaving 10 bases between the germline ends. The germline V gene encodes CDR1 SGHRS and CDR2 YFSETQ. This CDR3 has 14 residues. The CDR3 loop reads CASSSLTGSYEQYF. CDR3 nucleotides: TGCGCCAGCAGCTCCCTGACAGGCTCCTACGAGCAGTACTTC.

In DNA, the CDR3 is TGCGCCAGCAGTGAGGTCCAGGGCTACTCACCCCTCCACTTT. It codes for CASSEVQGYSPLHF. The rearrangement uses TRBV10-2 and TRBJ1-6, with D perhaps matching TRBD1 (5 bases). The CDR3 runs 14 residues. Per the germline V gene, CDR1 is WSHSY and CDR2 is SAAADI. Trimming cost V 2 bases and J 10 bases, with 12 bases left between them.

The chain employs TRBV6-4 and TRBJ2-3; unclear D gene. The CDR3 loop spans 15 amino acids. V was clipped by 3 bases and J by 0 bases, with 10 bases between them. Germline CDR1 and CDR2: MRHNA and SNTAGT. Here the CDR3 DNA reads TGTGCCAGCAGTGAGGTGTATTCTAGCACAGATACGCAGTATTTT. Translating gives CASSEVYSSTDTQYF.

The gene calls are TRBV5-8 and TRBJ1-6; possibly TRBD1 for D (5 bases). From germline, CDR1 is SGHTS and CDR2 YDEGEE. Between the trimmed V and J ends, which lost 2 bases and 3 bases, there was a span of 9 bases. CDR3 size: 15 residues. In DNA form, the CDR3 reads TGTGCCAGCAGCTTCCGCGGGGGCTATAATTCACCCCTCCACTTT. This codes for CASSFRGGYNSPLHF. Full variable domain (outside the CDR3, taken from reference TRBV5-8 and TRBJ1-6): EAGVTQSPTHLIKTRGQQATLRCSPISGHTSVYWYQQALGLGLQFLLWYDEGEERNRGNFPPRFSGRQFPNYSSELNVNALELEDSALYLCASSFRGGYNSPLHFGNGTRLTVT.

This sequence joins TRBV4-1 and TRBJ2-7; D is ambiguous. The CDR3 totals 15 residues. The V end was cut by 0 bases, the J end by 6 bases, with 15 bases between. CDR1 is MGHRA, CDR2 YSYEKL, per germline. CDR3 loop: CASSQDSSQTREQYF. In DNA, the CDR3 is TGCGCCAGCAGCCAAGATTCTTCACAGACTCGCGAGCAGTACTTC.

The chain recombines TRBV5-1 with TRBJ2-2; D is unclear. The length of the CDR3 is 15 residues. The ends were cut back, 0 bases at V and 5 bases at J, with 11 bases in the middle. Germline V gene data show CDR1 as SGHRS and CDR2 as YFSETQ. CDR3 protein: CASSLGVLDTGELFF. CDR3 DNA: TGCGCCAGCAGCTTGGGTGTTCTGGATACCGGGGAGCTGTTTTTT.

The gene calls are TRBV5-1 and TRBJ1-2; D uncertain. This CDR3 contains 14 residues. Trimming shortened V by 6 bases and J by 4 bases, and 16 bases separated the two germline ends. Germline-derived CDR1 and CDR2 are SGHRS and YFSETQ. The CDR3 spells CASTPSGALYGYTF. The CDR3, as DNA: TGCGCCAGCACCCCCAGCGGAGCCCTCTATGGCTACACCTTC.

The J gene is TRBJ2-5, the V gene TRBV7-9; 9 bases match TRBD2. Germline assignment: CDR1 SEHNR and CDR2 FQNEAQ (reference sequence). The length of the CDR3 is 16 residues. The V segment lost 5 bases and the J segment 5 bases; nucleotides outside the gene matches: 12. In DNA, the CDR3 is TGTGCCAGCAGCGTCCCGACGGGTAGCGGGGGTGAGACCCAGTACTTC. Protein: CASSVPTGSGGETQYF.

The genes are TRBV10-3 and TRBJ1-2, with no clear D. Trimming took 3 bases from V and 1 from J, leaving 9 bases between them. Germline CDR1 ENHRY, CDR2 SYGVKD. The CDR3 consists of 14 residues. CDR3 nucleotides: TGTGCCATCAGTGATAGGGCTGATAACTATGGCTACACCTTC. It is translated as CAISDRADNYGYTF.

This clone was observed a single time. This chain uses TRBV19 with TRBJ1-5, with D possibly being TRBD1 (6 bases). Germline V gene sequence: CDR1 LNHDA, CDR2 SQIVND (reference sequence). CDR3 length equals 14 residues. The CDR3 DNA reads as TGTGCGTCTAACTTGGGGGCTGGCAATCAGCCCCAGCATTTT. Its protein is CASNLGAGNQPQHF.